Sequencing of this T cell receptor (beta chain) was carried out in a study of blood T cell repertoires in COVID-19. Study as a whole: In each case, the material was cDNA or gDNA derived from T cells, B-cell-depleted T cells, or PBMCs.

The CDR3 is 13 amino acids. Some clones are missing from TCRdb's copy, which holds only in-frame ones; the method was immunoSEQ multiplex PCR. This sample has 250,000 to 350,000 clones, with 86% found just once. The V and J genes are TRBV21-1 and TRBJ2-7; TRBD2 is the table's D call and was not checked against the DNA. TRBV21-1 is described as a pseudogene. Sequencing was carried out using peripheral blood. The clonotype was recovered from a woman between 25 and 40 years old who had recovered from COVID-19. The CDR3 loop reads CASHPASGHEQYF. In nucleotides, the CDR3 is TGTGCCAGCCATCCGGCTAGCGGGCACGAGCAGTACTTC.